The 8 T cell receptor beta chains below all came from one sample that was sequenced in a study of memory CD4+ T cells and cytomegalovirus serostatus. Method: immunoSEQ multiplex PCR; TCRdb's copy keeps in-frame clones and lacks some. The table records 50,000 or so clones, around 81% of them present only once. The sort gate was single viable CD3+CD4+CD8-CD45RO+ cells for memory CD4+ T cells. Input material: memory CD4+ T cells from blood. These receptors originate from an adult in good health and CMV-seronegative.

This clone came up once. For the CDR3, the DNA is TGTGCCAGCAGCCCAGGGACAGCGGGGGAAGCTTTCTTT. Amino acids: CASSPGTAGEAFF. The rearrangement links TRBV7-6 to TRBJ1-1; 7 nucleotides agree with TRBD1. Germline-derived CDR1 and CDR2 are SGHVS and FNYEAQ. CDR3 size: 13 residues. The trim removed 5 bases at V and 8 bases at J, leaving 8 bases unmatched.

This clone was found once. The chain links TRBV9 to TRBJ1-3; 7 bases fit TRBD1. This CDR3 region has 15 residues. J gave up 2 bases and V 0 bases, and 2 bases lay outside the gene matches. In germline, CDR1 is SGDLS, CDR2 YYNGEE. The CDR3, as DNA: TGTGCCAGCAGCGTAGGGACAGGAGCTGGAAACACCATATATTTT. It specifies CASSVGTGAGNTIYF.

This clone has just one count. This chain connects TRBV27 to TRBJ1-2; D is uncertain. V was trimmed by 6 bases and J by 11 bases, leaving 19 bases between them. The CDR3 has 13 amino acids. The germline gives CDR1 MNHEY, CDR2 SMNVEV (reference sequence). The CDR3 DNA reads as TGTGCCAGCAGGGGGTTCGCCGAGTTGGGGTACACCTTC. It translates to CASRGFAELGYTF.

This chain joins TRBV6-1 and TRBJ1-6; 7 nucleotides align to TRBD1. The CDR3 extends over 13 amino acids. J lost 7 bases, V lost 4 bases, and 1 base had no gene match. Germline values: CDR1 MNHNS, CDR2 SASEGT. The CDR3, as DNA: TGTGCCAGCAGTGGGGACAGAAATTCACCCCTCCACTTT. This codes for CASSGDRNSPLHF.

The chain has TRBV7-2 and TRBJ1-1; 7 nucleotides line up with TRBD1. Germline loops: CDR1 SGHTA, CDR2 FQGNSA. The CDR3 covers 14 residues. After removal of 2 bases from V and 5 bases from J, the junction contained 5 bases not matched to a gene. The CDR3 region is CASSLTGDRTEAFF. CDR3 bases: TGTGCCAGCAGCTTAACAGGGGATCGGACTGAAGCTTTCTTT. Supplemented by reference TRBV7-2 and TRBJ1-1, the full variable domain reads GAGVSQSPSNKVTEKGKDVELRCDPISGHTALYWYRQSLGQGLEFLIYFQGNSAPDKSGLPSDRFSAERTGGSVSTLTIQRTQQEDSAVYLCASSLTGDRTEAFFGQGTRLTVV.

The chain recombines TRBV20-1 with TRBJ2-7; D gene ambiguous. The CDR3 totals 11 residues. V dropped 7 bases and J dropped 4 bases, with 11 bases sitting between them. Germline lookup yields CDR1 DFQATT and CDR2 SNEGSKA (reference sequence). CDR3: CSVGERYEQYF. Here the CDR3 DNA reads TGCAGTGTCGGAGAAAGATACGAGCAGTACTTC.

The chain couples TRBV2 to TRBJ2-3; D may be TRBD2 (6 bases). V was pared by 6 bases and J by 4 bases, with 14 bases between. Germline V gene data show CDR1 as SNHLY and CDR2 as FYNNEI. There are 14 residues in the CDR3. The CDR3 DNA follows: TGTGCCAGCAGCGATAGCGGTGGCTCAGATACGCAGTATTTT. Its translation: CASSDSGGSDTQYF.

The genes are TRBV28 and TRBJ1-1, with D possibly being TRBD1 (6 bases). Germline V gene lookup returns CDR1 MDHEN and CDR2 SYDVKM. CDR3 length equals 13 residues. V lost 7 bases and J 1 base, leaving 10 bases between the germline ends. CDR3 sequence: CASMSGENTEAFF. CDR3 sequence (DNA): TGTGCCAGCATGTCAGGGGAGAACACTGAAGCTTTCTTT.